One sample yielded the 24 T cell receptor beta chains listed below, sequenced in a study of shared clonotypes between healthy human individuals (dated by TCRdb to between 2020 and 2021). The library was obtained by the immunoSEQ multiplex PCR assay. TCRdb holds this immuneACCESS table with in-frame rearrangements only. Some clones are missing; in checked studies, unresolved V genes explain under half, and the rest has no known cause. A total of under 850,000 clones appear in this sample, 72% of them only once. Around 1.8% of the sample goes to the ten largest clones. The sample taken for sequencing was memory CD4+ T cells sorted from blood. The sample's cell subset or site, from its label and the paper: CD45RA-negative fraction. These receptors originate from a woman in her thirties in good health.

The chain employs TRBV5-1 and TRBJ2-2; TRBD2 matches 10 bases. The V segment lost 1 base and the J segment 4 bases; nucleotides outside the gene matches: 4. CDR3 length: 16 residues. Germline CDR1 SGHRS, CDR2 YFSETQ. The CDR3 loop is CASSLLLAGGTGELFF. The CDR3 nucleotides are TGCGCCAGCAGCTTGTTGTTAGCGGGAGGCACCGGGGAGCTGTTTTTT.

J is TRBJ2-5 and V is TRBV30; either TRBD1 or TRBD2 may supply D (5 bases each). The J call may be mistaken, given a closer DNA end match to TRBJ2-7. CDR1 GTSNPN and CDR2 SVGIG come from the germline V gene (reference sequence). This CDR3 is built from 12 residues. The CDR3, as DNA: TGTGCCTGGGGGACGGGTACCTACGAGCAGTACTTC. Its protein product is CAWGTGTYEQYF.

The V and J genes are TRBV5-8 and TRBJ2-5; 7 bases match TRBD1. CDR3 length: 15 residues. After removal of 5 bases from V and 2 bases from J, the junction contained 9 bases not matched to a gene. Germline V lookup: CDR1 SGHTS, CDR2 YDEGEE. The CDR3 region is CASRNQQGRQETQYF. The CDR3 nucleotides are TGTGCCAGCAGAAACCAACAGGGGCGACAAGAGACCCAGTACTTC.

This clone has ten or more counts. The V call is TRBV21-1, the J call TRBJ2-7. TRBV21-1 is deemed a pseudogene. The CDR3 contains 16 residues. For the CDR3, the DNA is TGTGCCAGCAGCAAAGTGGTGTTCCCAAGCTCCTACGAGCAGTACTTC. Protein sequence: CASSKVVFPSSYEQYF.

The gene calls are TRBV29-1 and TRBJ1-1; D may be TRBD1 (6 bases). The CDR3 runs to 13 residues. V lost 7 bases and J lost 7, with 19 bases in between. From germline, CDR1 is SQVTM and CDR2 ANQGSEA. The CDR3 loop is CSGRQRLGGEAFF. The CDR3 bases are TGCAGCGGACGACAGCGCCTAGGGGGTGAAGCTTTCTTT.

This clone was seen many times. The chain joins TRBV4-1 to TRBJ2-2, with 10 bases matching TRBD2. This CDR3 has 17 amino acids. The V gene's germline CDR1 is MGHRA and CDR2 YSYEKL. Unmatched junction bases numbered 5, after V lost 4 bases and J lost 0 bases. CDR3 DNA: TGCGCCAGCAGCCGGACGGGACTAGCGACGAACACCGGGGAGCTGTTTTTT. It translates to CASSRTGLATNTGELFF.

The chain recombines TRBV7-2 with TRBJ1-1; D possibly corresponds to TRBD1 (6 bases). There are 15 residues in the CDR3. V lost 5 bases and J 6 bases, leaving 19 bases between the germline ends. Germline loops: CDR1 SGHTA, CDR2 FQGNSA. The CDR3 nucleotides are TGTGCCAGCAGCCGCGGGGGACATGAATTCTCTGAAGCTTTCTTT. Its protein product is CASSRGGHEFSEAFF.

The gene calls are TRBV6-1 and TRBJ1-5, with 9 bases lining up with TRBD1. Germline CDR1 is MNHNS and CDR2 is SASEGT. CDR3 length: 15 residues. With V trimmed by 1 base and J by 3 bases, 1 base remained unmatched. The CDR3 sequence is CASSEDRGHNQPQHF. Here the CDR3 DNA reads TGTGCCAGCAGTGAAGACAGGGGGCACAATCAGCCCCAGCATTTT.

To note about this clone: Additional DNA sequences in this sample encode the identical CDR3. The rearrangement links TRBV5-1 to TRBJ2-3, with D possibly TRBD2 on 6 matching bases. With 1 base removed from V and 0 bases from J, the gap between germline ends came to 9 bases. Germline V CDR1 and CDR2: SGHRS, YFSETQ. This CDR3 region has 15 residues. The CDR3, as DNA: TGCGCCAGCAGCTTGCGCGGGGCTAGCACAGATACGCAGTATTTT. Amino acids: CASSLRGASTDTQYF.

This sequence joins TRBV28 and TRBJ2-5, with a tentative D call TRBD2 (5 bases). The germline V gene has CDR1 MDHEN and CDR2 SYDVKM. V lost 2 bases to trimming and J lost 3 bases, with 10 bases between them. CDR3 length equals 14 residues. The CDR3 bases are TGTGCCAGCAGTTTAATCCCCGGGGAAGAGACCCAGTACTTC. Translation: CASSLIPGEETQYF.

V gene TRBV7-2 combines with J gene TRBJ2-7; 8 bases fit TRBD2. Per germline, CDR1 SGHTA and CDR2 FQGNSA. Trimming removed 2 bases from V and 7 bases from J; junction bases left unmatched: 10. The CDR3 spans 15 residues. CDR3 nucleotide sequence: TGTGCCAGCAGCTTATCTAGCGGGCCCGAATGGGAGCAGTACTTC. Its translation: CASSLSSGPEWEQYF. The full variable domain, rest sourced from reference TRBV7-2 and TRBJ2-7, is GAGVSQSPSNKVTEKGKDVELRCDPISGHTALYWYRQSLGQGLEFLIYFQGNSAPDKSGLPSDRFSAERTGGSVSTLTIQRTQQEDSAVYLCASSLSSGPEWEQYFGPGTRLTVT.

The genes are TRBV7-9 and TRBJ2-4; D may be TRBD1 (5 bases). This CDR3 contains 12 residues. V was cut by 4 bases and J by 8 bases, with 9 bases left in between. Per the germline V gene, CDR1 is SEHNR and CDR2 is FQNEAQ (reference sequence). The CDR3, as DNA: TGTGCCAGCAGCTGGGGCCCGGACATTCAGTACTTC. It codes for CASSWGPDIQYF.

This clone was seen only once. J is TRBJ2-2 and V is TRBV2; D is unresolved. Germline CDR1 reads SNHLY; CDR2 reads FYNNEI. Trimming pared 6 bases from V and 0 bases from J, leaving 11 bases between. The CDR3 contains 15 residues. CDR3 in amino acids: CASRRSSANTGELFF. The DNA of the CDR3 is TGTGCCAGCAGACGTAGCTCTGCGAACACCGGGGAGCTGTTTTTT.

This chain uses TRBV7-9 with TRBJ1-1; D might be TRBD1 (5 bases). Trimming removed 7 bases from V and 0 bases from J, with 12 bases in between. The germline V gene encodes CDR1 SEHNR and CDR2 FQNEAQ (reference sequence). The CDR3 is 14 amino acids. The CDR3, as DNA: TGTGCCAGCAACCCGGGACGGTTGAACACTGAAGCTTTCTTT. Translating gives CASNPGRLNTEAFF.

A few counts support this clone. The rearrangement links TRBV2 to TRBJ1-2; no reliable D call. The CDR3 length is 15 residues. Trimming removed 2 bases at V and 4 bases at J, with 14 bases between. Looked up from germline, CDR1 is SNHLY and CDR2 is FYNNEI. The CDR3 nucleotides are TGTGCCAGCAGTGAACTCCGGACGGCTTCCTATGGCTACACCTTC. This sequence encodes CASSELRTASYGYTF.

Only a few counts were recorded for this clone. The chain is built from TRBV7-7 and TRBJ2-1; D call uncertain. Trimming stripped 1 base from V and 8 bases from J, with 15 bases between. This CDR3 region has 15 residues. Germline V gene lookup returns CDR1 SSHAT and CDR2 FNYEAQ (reference sequence). CDR3 sequence: CASSLVPGETHEQFF. CDR3 DNA sequence: TGTGCCAGCAGCTTAGTCCCTGGAGAGACCCATGAGCAGTTCTTC.

This clone was observed a few times. The same CDR3 arises from other DNA sequences in this sample as well. The chain recombines TRBV5-1 with TRBJ1-2, with unresolved D. With 2 bases removed from V and 1 base from J, the gap between germline ends came to 6 bases. The CDR3 loop spans 13 amino acids. The germline V gene has CDR1 SGHRS and CDR2 YFSETQ. DNA of the CDR3: TGCGCCAGCAGCTTAGATGGTAACTATGGCTACACCTTC. This encodes CASSLDGNYGYTF.

The chain combines TRBV6-6 with TRBJ2-7, with D unresolved. V was shortened by 6 bases and J by 0 bases, with 3 bases between the two germline ends. In germline, CDR1 is MNHNY, CDR2 SVGAGI (reference sequence). The CDR3 runs 11 residues. The DNA of the CDR3 is TGTGCCAGCAGCCCCTCCTACGAGCAGTACTTC. This gives the protein CASSPSYEQYF.

The chain couples TRBV7-2 to TRBJ1-1, with D perhaps matching TRBD1 (5 bases). V was cut by 5 bases and J by 4 bases, with 11 bases left in between. The germline CDR1 and CDR2 sequences are SGHTA and FQGNSA. The CDR3 runs 13 residues. The CDR3 sequence is CASSPLGGTEAFF. CDR3 bases: TGTGCCAGCAGCCCCCTCGGGGGCACTGAAGCTTTCTTT.

This clone was detected only a few times. The chain has TRBV7-8 and TRBJ2-7; 7 nucleotides agree with TRBD2. Germline loops: CDR1 SGHVS, CDR2 FQNEAQ. The V and J ends lost 2 bases and 3 bases, in that order; junction bases with no gene match: 7. This CDR3 is built from 15 residues. CDR3 coding DNA: TGTGCCAGCAGCTTATTGGGGCGGGAGCTCTACGAGCAGTACTTC. This gives the protein CASSLLGRELYEQYF.

The chain uses TRBV2 and TRBJ2-7, with D possibly matching TRBD2 (5 bases). There are 12 residues in the CDR3. Trimming took off 6 bases at V and 2 bases at J, with 8 bases between the two ends. The V gene's germline CDR1 is SNHLY and CDR2 FYNNEI. The CDR3 is CASRQTTYEQYF. The CDR3 coding sequence is TGTGCCAGCAGGCAGACTACCTACGAGCAGTACTTC.

The chain links TRBV6-5 to TRBJ1-1; D remains unclear. This CDR3 is built from 13 residues. The germline V gene has CDR1 MNHEY and CDR2 SVGAGI. V was shortened by 6 bases and J by 3 bases, with 11 bases between the two germline ends. The CDR3 nucleotides are TGTGCCAGCAGGGAAAAGGCCTACACTGAAGCTTTCTTT. Translated: CASREKAYTEAFF.

The chain couples TRBV15 to TRBJ2-2; D is perhaps TRBD2 (5 bases). Trimming left V 0 bases short and J 5 bases short, with 10 bases between. This CDR3 comprises 15 residues. Per germline, CDR1 LNHNV and CDR2 YYDKDF (reference sequence). DNA of the CDR3: TGTGCCACCAGCAGAGATGGACCGGGGACCGGGGAGCTGTTTTTT. It encodes CATSRDGPGTGELFF.

The table lists this clone with a count of one. The rearrangement joins TRBV5-4 to TRBJ1-1, with D possibly matching TRBD1 (5 bases). The V gene's germline CDR1 is SGHNT and CDR2 YYREEE (reference sequence). Trimming took off 4 bases at V and 1 base at J, with 11 bases between the two ends. The CDR3 is 14 residues long. DNA of the CDR3: TGTGCCAGCAGCAGGGACCGAAAGAACACTGAAGCTTTCTTT. Residues: CASSRDRKNTEAFF.